The present T cell receptor (beta chain) was sequenced within a study of cytomegalovirus exposure and HLA in healthy donors. Notes on this clone: The antigen remains undetermined.

General study results and limits: Further analysis was carried out later, and it showed several of the most significant clusters appearing linked to common viral pathogens. It was reported in a later analysis that an Asian-associated ancestry cluster showed fewer N-insertions than the approximately 690-donor mean.

This CDR3 comprises 15 residues. Germline-derived CDR1 and CDR2 are MDHEN and SYDVKM. V was trimmed by 6 bases and J by 1 base, leaving 14 bases between them. Researchers ran the PCR with 60 Vbeta and 13 Jbeta primers. Original processing notes: A later analysis counted some 87 million unique TCR beta chains, about 11 million shared. Clones were read by immunoSEQ multiplex PCR, and TCRdb kept only the in-frame ones, dropping some. V and J calls plus clone size are reproduced from that table; the DNA served to infer D and trimming. The sample contains 90,000 to 120,000 clones, 76% of which appear only once.

The V and J genes are TRBV28 and TRBJ2-3; D perhaps matches TRBD1 (6 bases). Sequencing was performed on PBMCs. The receptor's source is a woman between 18 and 29 years old in good health and CMV-seropositive. CDR3 residues: CASSPQGLGTDTQYF. Written as DNA, the CDR3 is TGTGCCAGCAGCCCGCAGGGGCTCGGCACAGATACGCAGTATTTT.